The clone carrying this T cell receptor beta chain appeared a few times. Its antigen is unknown. This sample is part of a study of post-analysis software for immune sequencing data. As for the study in general: Patients had relapsing-remitting, secondary progressive or progressive-relapsing multiple sclerosis; some lacked subtype. Study results and caveats: Controls had lower frequencies than patients of 4 or 5 TRBV segments, which included TRBV5-6, TRBV5-1 and TRBV20-1. Batch-matched samples strongly co-clustered by F measure.

The CDR3 length is 14 residues. The germline gives CDR1 SGHRS, CDR2 YFSETQ. Trimming cost V 3 bases and J 4 bases, with 14 bases left between them. Libraries were made from TCR beta cDNA, and they carried unique molecular identifiers. Once roughly 1 to 11 million T cells were used, about 490,000 cDNA molecules resulted. TCRdb re-called the PCR reads through MiXCR, storing one row per CDR3 protein. The table lists over 300,000 distinct CDR3 sequences, 30% to 45% of them singletons. The V call is TRBV5-1, the J call TRBJ2-7; D gene uncertain. The sequence came from a girl aged 5-17 years with multiple sclerosis. The sequenced material came from blood. The CDR3 reads CASSSPDGLYEQYF. The CDR3 DNA sequence: TGCGCCAGCAGCTCCCCGGACGGCTTGTACGAGCAGTACTTC. The variable domain in full, completed from reference TRBV5-1 and TRBJ2-7, reads KAGVTQTPRYLIKTRGQQVTLSCSPISGHRSVSWYQQTPGQGLQFLFEYFSETQRNKGNFPGRFSGRQFSNSRSEMNVSTLELGDSALYLCASSSPDGLYEQYFGPGTRLTVT.